This T cell receptor (beta chain) appears in the sequencing data of a study of T cell changes during pregnancy in multiple sclerosis. Method: immunoSEQ multiplex PCR; TCRdb's copy keeps in-frame clones and lacks some. The sample lists about 20,000 clones; around 87% were seen once. Germline V gene data show CDR1 as SGHKS and CDR2 as YYEKEE (reference sequence). CDR3 length: 15 residues. V was cut by 0 bases and J by 3 bases, with 13 bases left in between. Material: CD8+ T cells from peripheral blood mononuclear cells, obtained in the third trimester of pregnancy. The chain uses TRBV5-5 and TRBJ2-7; D remains ambiguous. The sequence was collected from a female donor in good health, enrolled as a control in a pregnancy study. Written as DNA, the CDR3 is TGTGCCAGCAGCTTGGCAACTACCCCCAGCTACGAGCAGTACTTC. It yields the protein CASSLATTPSYEQYF.